A selection of T cell receptor beta chains follows, all from one sample in a study of Ad26.COV2.S vaccination and SARS-CoV-2 variants. Assay: immunoSEQ multiplex PCR; the TCRdb copy retains only in-frame clones and omits some. The table records a few hundred thousand clones, roughly 90% of them present only once. Material: peripheral blood, obtained in a trial of Ad26.COV2.S vaccine versus placebo. The receptors were gathered from a person between 18 and 65 years old who received the Ad26.COV2.S COVID-19 vaccine or a placebo. Both conserved end residues are part of each CDR3. The D gene is left open where the match is weak. Clone size appears in some rows only: once, few, many, or a class for an expanded clone.

V gene: TRBV27
D gene: TRBD1
J gene: TRBJ2-5
clone size: .
CDR3 protein: CASSAQGPPNFWTQYF
CDR3 DNA: TGTGCCAGCAGTGCACAGGGGCCACCGAATTTCTGGACCCAGTACTTC

V gene: TRBV28
D gene: TRBD1
J gene: TRBJ1-2
clone size: .
CDR3 protein: CASSLTRTGGVGYTF
CDR3 DNA: TGTGCCAGCAGTCTAACGAGGACAGGGGGGGTCGGCTACACCTTC

V gene: TRBV6-2/TRBV6-3
D gene: TRBD1
J gene: TRBJ2-5
clone size: .
CDR3 protein: CASSYSETGLEETQYF
CDR3 DNA: TGTGCCAGCAGTTACTCGGAGACAGGGTTGGAGGAGACCCAGTACTTC

V gene: TRBV13
D gene: .
J gene: TRBJ2-5
clone size: .
CDR3 protein: CASSLWEGGSTQYF
CDR3 DNA: TGTGCCAGCAGCTTATGGGAGGGGGGTTCGACCCAGTACTTC

V gene: TRBV12-3/TRBV12-4
D gene: .
J gene: TRBJ1-4
clone size: .
CDR3 protein: CASSGTEKLFF
CDR3 DNA: TGTGCCAGCAGCGGGACCGAAAAACTGTTTTTT

V gene: TRBV23-1
D gene: .
J gene: TRBJ1-4
clone size: .
CDR3 protein: CASVGNNSSNEKLFF
CDR3 DNA: TGCGCCAGCGTAGGGAACAACAGTTCTAATGAAAAACTGTTTTTT

V gene: TRBV5-1
D gene: .
J gene: TRBJ1-1
clone size: .
CDR3 protein: CASSLEGPLKNTEAFF
CDR3 DNA: TGCGCCAGCAGCTTGGAGGGACCGCTGAAGAACACTGAAGCTTTCTTT

V gene: TRBV5-6
D gene: TRBD1
J gene: TRBJ2-7
clone size: .
CDR3 protein: CASSRTTGGLLFYEQYF
CDR3 DNA: TGTGCCAGCAGCCGTACTACAGGGGGCCTTCTTTTCTACGAGCAGTACTTC

V gene: TRBV7-3
D gene: .
J gene: TRBJ2-2
clone size: .
CDR3 protein: CASSASQGFPGELFF
CDR3 DNA: TGTGCCAGCAGCGCGTCTCAGGGTTTTCCCGGGGAGCTGTTTTTT

V gene: TRBV3-1/TRBV3-2
D gene: TRBD2
J gene: TRBJ2-1
clone size: .
CDR3 protein: CASSQDSSGGDEQFF
CDR3 DNA: TGTGCCAGCAGCCAAGATTCTAGCGGGGGGGATGAGCAGTTCTTC

V gene: TRBV10-3
D gene: .
J gene: TRBJ2-3
clone size: .
CDR3 protein: CAISEGAYSTDTQYF
CDR3 DNA: TGTGCCATCAGTGAGGGGGCATATAGCACAGATACGCAGTATTTT

V gene: TRBV25-1
D gene: .
J gene: TRBJ2-7
clone size: .
CDR3 protein: CASSESQGEGLPYEQYF
CDR3 DNA: TGTGCCAGCAGTGAATCCCAGGGGGAGGGTCTTCCCTACGAGCAGTACTTC

V gene: TRBV11-2
D gene: .
J gene: TRBJ1-2
clone size: .
CDR3 protein: CASSLDGEVYGYTF
CDR3 DNA: TGTGCCAGCAGCTTAGATGGGGAAGTCTATGGCTACACCTTC

V gene: TRBV30
D gene: .
J gene: TRBJ2-1
clone size: .
CDR3 protein: CAWTFGFWGVLNNEQFF
CDR3 DNA: TGTGCCTGGACCTTTGGTTTTTGGGGGGTACTAAACAATGAGCAGTTCTTC

V gene: TRBV5-1
D gene: .
J gene: TRBJ2-5
clone size: once
CDR3 protein: CASSLQPGAETQYF
CDR3 DNA: TGCGCCAGCAGCTTGCAACCTGGTGCAGAGACCCAGTACTTC

V gene: TRBV28
D gene: TRBD1
J gene: TRBJ2-7
clone size: .
CDR3 protein: CASSPPTGAYEQYF
CDR3 DNA: TGTGCCAGCAGCCCCCCGACAGGGGCCTACGAGCAGTACTTC

V gene: TRBV7-2
D gene: .
J gene: TRBJ2-7
clone size: .
CDR3 protein: CASSLAADYEQYF
CDR3 DNA: TGTGCCAGCAGCTTAGCGGCCGACTACGAGCAGTACTTC

V gene: TRBV11-2
D gene: .
J gene: TRBJ2-2
clone size: .
CDR3 protein: CASYPMNGIVAGELFF
CDR3 DNA: TGTGCCAGCTACCCCATGAACGGCATCGTCGCCGGGGAGCTGTTTTTT

V gene: TRBV28
D gene: .
J gene: TRBJ2-7
clone size: .
CDR3 protein: CASSYEGKVYEQYF
CDR3 DNA: TGTGCCAGCAGTTACGAAGGGAAGGTCTACGAGCAGTACTTC

V gene: TRBV9
D gene: TRBD1
J gene: TRBJ1-1
clone size: .
CDR3 protein: CASTGGQLMNTEAFF
CDR3 DNA: TGTGCCAGCACTGGGGGACAGCTCATGAACACTGAAGCTTTCTTT

V gene: TRBV6-5
D gene: .
J gene: TRBJ2-7
clone size: .
CDR3 protein: CASSRGEQYF
CDR3 DNA: TGTGCCAGCTCCAGGGGCGAGCAGTACTTC

V gene: TRBV5-1
D gene: .
J gene: TRBJ2-1
clone size: .
CDR3 protein: CASSFQDVRVDEQFF
CDR3 DNA: TGCGCCAGCAGCTTCCAGGACGTCAGGGTCGATGAGCAGTTCTTC

V gene: TRBV27
D gene: TRBD1
J gene: TRBJ2-7
clone size: .
CDR3 protein: CASSRDRGRGEQYF
CDR3 DNA: TGTGCCAGCTCAAGGGACAGGGGGCGGGGCGAGCAGTACTTC

V gene: TRBV19
D gene: TRBD1
J gene: TRBJ1-2
clone size: .
CDR3 protein: CASSISGGSNYGYTF
CDR3 DNA: TGTGCCAGTAGTATATCAGGGGGAAGTAACTATGGCTACACCTTC

V gene: TRBV28
D gene: .
J gene: TRBJ2-5
clone size: .
CDR3 protein: CASSFFETQYF
CDR3 DNA: TGTGCCAGCAGTTTTTTCGAGACCCAGTACTTC

V gene: TRBV28
D gene: .
J gene: TRBJ2-7
clone size: .
CDR3 protein: CASRLGGTGSYEQYF
CDR3 DNA: TGTGCCAGCAGGCTCGGCGGGACGGGCTCCTACGAGCAGTACTTC

V gene: TRBV5-3
D gene: TRBD1
J gene: TRBJ1-5
clone size: few
CDR3 protein: CARSLVPGQSPRDQPQHF
CDR3 DNA: TGTGCCAGAAGCCTCGTCCCGGGACAGTCGCCTCGGGATCAGCCCCAGCATTTT

V gene: TRBV9
D gene: .
J gene: TRBJ2-3
clone size: few
CDR3 protein: CASSVISSTDTQYF
CDR3 DNA: TGTGCCAGCAGCGTAATCTCCAGCACGGATACGCAGTATTTT

V gene: TRBV2
D gene: .
J gene: TRBJ2-3
clone size: few
CDR3 protein: CASGGIPADTQYF
CDR3 DNA: TGTGCCAGCGGGGGGATCCCTGCAGATACGCAGTATTTT

V gene: TRBV11-2
D gene: TRBD1
J gene: TRBJ1-2
clone size: .
CDR3 protein: CASSSGTGGSGYTF
CDR3 DNA: TGTGCCAGCAGCTCCGGGACAGGGGGCTCTGGCTACACCTTC

V gene: TRBV9
D gene: .
J gene: TRBJ1-1
clone size: .
CDR3 protein: CASSKGHSNTEAFF
CDR3 DNA: TGTGCCAGCAGCAAGGGACACAGTAACACTGAAGCTTTCTTT

V gene: TRBV6-6
D gene: TRBD1
J gene: TRBJ1-6
clone size: .
CDR3 protein: CASSLRGGSSYNSPLHF
CDR3 DNA: TGTGCCAGCAGTCTCAGGGGGGGAAGCTCCTATAATTCACCCCTCCACTTT

V gene: TRBV2
D gene: .
J gene: TRBJ1-2
clone size: .
CDR3 protein: CASSEADYGYTF
CDR3 DNA: TGTGCCAGCAGTGAAGCTGACTATGGCTACACCTTC

V gene: TRBV4-3
D gene: TRBD2
J gene: TRBJ2-1
clone size: .
CDR3 protein: CASSQGPYGGADYNEQFF
CDR3 DNA: TGCGCCAGCAGCCAAGGACCCTACGGGGGGGCAGACTACAATGAGCAGTTCTTC

V gene: TRBV4-3
D gene: .
J gene: TRBJ1-4
clone size: once
CDR3 protein: CASSQDPTPGVEKLFF
CDR3 DNA: TGCGCCAGCAGCCAAGATCCGACCCCGGGGGTCGAAAAACTGTTTTTT

V gene: TRBV9
D gene: .
J gene: TRBJ2-7
clone size: few
CDR3 protein: CASSVAGWDYEQYF
CDR3 DNA: TGTGCCAGCAGCGTAGCGGGCTGGGATTACGAGCAGTACTTC

V gene: TRBV3-1/TRBV3-2
D gene: .
J gene: TRBJ2-2
clone size: .
CDR3 protein: CASSPMRLYTGELFF
CDR3 DNA: TGTGCCAGCAGCCCCATGCGGTTGTACACCGGGGAGCTGTTTTTT

V gene: TRBV11-3
D gene: .
J gene: TRBJ2-2
clone size: .
CDR3 protein: CASSRAQTGELFF
CDR3 DNA: TGTGCCAGCAGCCGGGCACAGACCGGGGAGCTGTTTTTT

V gene: TRBV9
D gene: .
J gene: TRBJ2-7
clone size: once
CDR3 protein: CASSVDGVYEQYF
CDR3 DNA: TGTGCCAGCAGCGTAGACGGGGTCTACGAGCAGTACTTC

V gene: TRBV7-9
D gene: .
J gene: TRBJ1-6
clone size: .
CDR3 protein: CASSLYLGGTPKPLHF
CDR3 DNA: TGTGCCAGCAGCTTATATTTGGGGGGGACACCCAAACCCCTCCACTTT

V gene: TRBV4-1
D gene: .
J gene: TRBJ2-7
clone size: .
CDR3 protein: CASSQVGARGYEQYF
CDR3 DNA: TGCGCCAGCAGCCAAGTGGGAGCTAGGGGGTACGAGCAGTACTTC

V gene: TRBV7-2
D gene: TRBD2
J gene: TRBJ2-1
clone size: .
CDR3 protein: CASSLVTSGGEQFF
CDR3 DNA: TGTGCCAGCAGCTTAGTGACTAGCGGGGGGGAGCAGTTCTTC

V gene: TRBV30
D gene: TRBD1
J gene: TRBJ2-5
clone size: .
CDR3 protein: CAWSVGTGRETQYF
CDR3 DNA: TGTGCCTGGAGTGTAGGGACAGGGCGGGAGACCCAGTACTTC

V gene: TRBV6-5
D gene: .
J gene: TRBJ2-2
clone size: few
CDR3 protein: CASRVSGGIGELFF
CDR3 DNA: TGTGCCAGCAGGGTTTCGGGTGGTATCGGGGAGCTGTTTTTT

V gene: TRBV19
D gene: TRBD1
J gene: TRBJ2-7
clone size: .
CDR3 protein: CASSSRGLSYEQYF
CDR3 DNA: TGTGCCAGTAGCAGCAGGGGGCTAAGCTACGAGCAGTACTTC

V gene: TRBV6-5
D gene: TRBD2
J gene: TRBJ2-3
clone size: .
CDR3 protein: CASSYSAGGGTDTQYF
CDR3 DNA: TGTGCCAGCAGTTACTCAGCGGGGGGGGGCACAGATACGCAGTATTTT

V gene: TRBV9
D gene: .
J gene: TRBJ2-6
clone size: .
CDR3 protein: CASSATPGQPRSGANVLTF
CDR3 DNA: TGTGCCAGCAGCGCCACCCCCGGACAGCCTCGCTCTGGGGCCAACGTCCTGACTTTC

V gene: TRBV3-1/TRBV3-2
D gene: TRBD2
J gene: TRBJ2-5
clone size: .
CDR3 protein: CASSPRTSGEDSQETQYF
CDR3 DNA: TGTGCCAGCAGCCCCCGGACTAGCGGGGAAGATTCTCAAGAGACCCAGTACTTC

V gene: TRBV18
D gene: TRBD2
J gene: TRBJ2-5
clone size: .
CDR3 protein: CASSPPPSGVQETQYF
CDR3 DNA: TGTGCCAGCTCACCACCGCCTAGCGGGGTCCAAGAGACCCAGTACTTC

V gene: TRBV28
D gene: .
J gene: TRBJ2-7
clone size: .
CDR3 protein: CASSLYGAYEQYF
CDR3 DNA: TGTGCCAGCAGTTTGTACGGAGCCTACGAGCAGTACTTC

V gene: TRBV29-1
D gene: TRBD2
J gene: TRBJ2-1
clone size: .
CDR3 protein: CSGVSGGASGEQFF
CDR3 DNA: TGCAGCGGGGTGAGCGGGGGGGCCTCCGGTGAGCAGTTCTTC

V gene: TRBV7-2
D gene: TRBD2
J gene: TRBJ2-3
clone size: .
CDR3 protein: CASSSVAGTTDTQYF
CDR3 DNA: TGTGCCAGCAGCTCGGTAGCGGGGACTACAGATACGCAGTATTTT

V gene: TRBV7-2
D gene: TRBD2
J gene: TRBJ2-7
clone size: once
CDR3 protein: CASSLNGGSFYEQYF
CDR3 DNA: TGTGCCAGCAGCTTAAACGGGGGGTCCTTCTACGAGCAGTACTTC